Given below is one T cell receptor beta chain in context. Sequencing used immunoSEQ multiplex PCR; TCRdb keeps in-frame clones, though not all of them. Here the sample spans around 43,000 clones, over 85% being singletons. The entry originates in a study of T cell changes during pregnancy in multiple sclerosis. The CDR3 length is 15 residues. CDR1 MGHRA and CDR2 YSYEKL come from the germline V gene. Trimming took 2 bases from V and 0 from J, leaving 8 bases between them. This specimen consisted of CD8+ T cells from peripheral blood mononuclear cells, obtained after pregnancy. This sequence was found in a female donor with multiple sclerosis, enrolled in a pregnancy study. The V gene is TRBV4-1, the J gene TRBJ1-5; D is unclear. CDR3 protein: CASSQRQDSNQPQHF. In DNA form, the CDR3 reads TGCGCCAGCAGCCAAAGACAAGATAGCAATCAGCCCCAGCATTTT.